The next 27 T cell receptor beta chains were all read from a single sample in a study of cytomegalovirus exposure and HLA in healthy donors. The primer mix had 60 Vbeta and 13 Jbeta primers. The data were produced by immunoSEQ multiplex PCR, yet TCRdb's version contains in-frame clones alone and is incomplete. The profile shows roughly 200,000 clones, about four fifths of them singletons. What was sequenced was PBMCs. These receptors all come from a male donor in good health and CMV-seronegative.

This chain uses TRBV7-9 with TRBJ1-5, with D unclear. Per the germline V gene, CDR1 is SEHNR and CDR2 is FQNEAQ (reference sequence). With 1 base removed from V and 4 bases from J, the gap between germline ends came to 8 bases. The CDR3 sequence is 14 residues long. CDR3 bases: TGTGCCAGCAGCTTAGGTCAGGTGAATCAGCCCCAGCATTTT. This codes for CASSLGQVNQPQHF.

The chain recombines TRBV5-4 with TRBJ1-2, with 10 bases fitting TRBD1. From germline, CDR1 is SGHNT and CDR2 YYREEE (reference sequence). The CDR3 has 14 residues. V was pared by 3 bases and J by 10 bases, with 9 bases of the junction left unmatched. The CDR3 here is CASSSSGTGDSYTF. The CDR3 region has the DNA TGTGCCAGCAGCTCCTCCGGGACAGGGGATTCCTACACCTTC.

The chain employs TRBV4-2 and TRBJ1-1; 11 bases fit TRBD1. The CDR3 loop spans 13 amino acids. Trimming cost V 8 bases and J 6 bases; bases outside gene matches: 5. Per germline, CDR1 LGHNA and CDR2 YNFKEQ. CDR3 in amino acids: CASGQGAKAEAFF. CDR3 nucleotides: TGTGCCAGCGGACAGGGGGCTAAGGCTGAAGCTTTCTTT.

V gene TRBV14 combines with J gene TRBJ2-7, with D unresolved. Germline V gene lookup returns CDR1 SGHDN and CDR2 FVKESK. V was shortened by 3 bases and J by 2 bases, with 2 bases between the two germline ends. This CDR3 has 11 amino acids. The CDR3 DNA sequence: TGTGCCAGCAGCCACGCCTACGAGCAGTACTTC. It encodes CASSHAYEQYF.

This chain joins TRBV30 and TRBJ1-3; weak D call: TRBD1 (6 bases). This CDR3 region has 18 residues. V lost 2 bases, J lost 4 bases, and 24 bases lay in between. Germline-derived CDR1 and CDR2 are GTSNPN and SVGIG (reference sequence). The CDR3 bases are TGTGCCTGGAGTCTAACAGGGACCCACCTTTTGGGGGGAAACACCATATATTTT. It encodes CAWSLTGTHLLGGNTIYF.

This chain connects TRBV2 to TRBJ2-2, with D tentatively TRBD2 (6 bases). Trimming shortened V by 6 bases and J by 2 bases, and 13 bases separated the two germline ends. The CDR3 is 15 amino acids. CDR1 and CDR2 (germline): SNHLY, FYNNEI. The CDR3 nucleotides read TGTGCCAGCAGCCTACGGACTATCAACACCGGGGAGCTGTTTTTT. This sequence encodes CASSLRTINTGELFF.

This clone was observed a handful of times. The chain employs TRBV28 and TRBJ2-1; 8 bases are a match to TRBD1. V was clipped by 5 bases and J by 6 bases; unmatched bases: 12. The CDR3 covers 16 residues. The germline CDR1 and CDR2 sequences are MDHEN and SYDVKM. The DNA for the CDR3 is TGTGCCAGCAGTAGGGACAGGCCAGTAGGAAGCAATGAGCAGTTCTTC. Encoded protein: CASSRDRPVGSNEQFF.

The chain joins TRBV5-1 to TRBJ2-1; TRBD1 matches 10 bases. Germline loops: CDR1 SGHRS, CDR2 YFSETQ. V trimming: 3 bases; J trimming: 3 bases; junction bases outside the gene matches: 3. This CDR3 has 15 residues. The CDR3: CASSSGTGVYNEQFF. As DNA, the CDR3 is TGCGCCAGCAGCTCCGGGACAGGGGTCTACAATGAGCAGTTCTTC.

The V and J genes are TRBV20-1 and TRBJ1-5; no clear D. The germline V gene encodes CDR1 DFQATT and CDR2 SNEGSKA (reference sequence). The CDR3 runs to 11 residues. Trimming removed 1 base at V and 9 bases at J, with 7 bases between. Here the CDR3 reads CSARVSGPQHF. The CDR3 bases are TGCAGTGCTAGAGTATCCGGGCCCCAGCATTTT.

The table lists this clone with a few counts. The V call is TRBV6-5, the J call TRBJ2-1; D is perhaps TRBD1 (6 bases). This CDR3 comprises 15 residues. The V gene lost 6 bases and the J gene lost 0 bases, with 12 bases spanning the gap. The germline V gene encodes CDR1 MNHEY and CDR2 SVGAGI. CDR3 region: CASRVTGSSYNEQFF. The DNA for the CDR3 is TGTGCCAGCAGGGTCACAGGGAGCTCCTACAATGAGCAGTTCTTC.

The sample holds a few counts of this clone. The chain recombines TRBV28 with TRBJ2-7, with TRBD1 matching 7 bases. This CDR3 spans 13 amino acids. Germline V gene data show CDR1 as MDHEN and CDR2 as SYDVKM. The junction had 5 bases not matched to a gene; V was cut back by 6 bases and J by 3 bases. The CDR3 loop is CASRGDSIYEQYF. CDR3 nucleotide sequence: TGTGCCAGCAGGGGGGACAGTATCTACGAGCAGTACTTC.

V gene TRBV7-9 combines with J gene TRBJ2-1; 10 bases agree with TRBD1. The CDR3 has 15 amino acids. Germline values: CDR1 SEHNR, CDR2 FQNEAQ (reference sequence). J gave up 7 bases and V 5 bases, and 8 bases lay outside the gene matches. The CDR3 spells CASSPRDRGRNEQFF. The CDR3 DNA sequence: TGTGCCAGCAGCCCCCGGGACAGGGGTAGAAATGAGCAGTTCTTC.

The chain has TRBV21-1 and TRBJ1-3; TRBD1 is the table's D call and was not checked against the DNA. TRBV21-1 is a pseudogene locus. The CDR3 runs to 16 residues. The chain's CDR3 is CASSKRPNSNGNTIYF. Written as DNA, the CDR3 is TGTGCCAGCAGCAAACGACCAAACAGCAATGGAAACACCATATATTTT.

This clone occurred a few times. The rearrangement joins TRBV6-6 to TRBJ2-1; 15 nucleotides agree with TRBD2. Per germline, CDR1 MNHNY and CDR2 SVGAGI (reference sequence). The J segment lost 5 bases and the V segment lost 7 bases, leaving 6 bases of the junction unmatched. The CDR3 is 16 residues long. The CDR3 reads CASNGLAGGMDNEQFF. The CDR3 region has the DNA TGTGCCAGCAACGGACTAGCGGGAGGGATGGACAATGAGCAGTTCTTC.

V usage is TRBV6-5 and J usage is TRBJ1-4, with 7 bases that match TRBD1. After removal of 5 bases from V and 8 bases from J, the junction contained 11 bases not matched to a gene. The CDR3 totals 15 residues. Germline V gene lookup returns CDR1 MNHEY and CDR2 SVGAGI. CDR3 protein: CASSQPGGGAEKLFF. For the CDR3, the DNA is TGTGCCAGCAGTCAACCGGGAGGGGGCGCGGAAAAACTGTTTTTT.

CDR3: CATSPSRTSFYEQYF. The CDR3 nucleotides are TGTGCCACCAGCCCGTCACGGACTAGCTTCTACGAGCAGTACTTC. The chain joins TRBV15 to TRBJ2-7; 8 positions agree with TRBD2. V shed 5 bases and J 3 bases; nucleotides not matched to a gene: 9. The CDR3 sequence is 15 residues long. From germline, CDR1 is LNHNV and CDR2 YYDKDF (reference sequence).

In DNA, the CDR3 is TGTGCTAGTGGTTTGGCCGGGAGGGGGCTTCCTAGCTCGGGGGCCAACGTCCTGACTTTC. Translation: CASGLAGRGLPSSGANVLTF. V gene TRBV12-5 combines with J gene TRBJ2-6; a possible D gene is TRBD2 (8 bases). CDR1 is LGHNT, CDR2 FRNRAP, per germline. This CDR3 has 20 residues. V was shortened by 1 base and J by 4 bases, with 23 bases between the two germline ends.

The V call is TRBV27, the J call TRBJ1-5; D not resolved. Trimming shortened V by 4 bases and J by 6 bases, and 10 bases separated the two germline ends. This CDR3 region has 13 residues. In germline, CDR1 is MNHEY, CDR2 SMNVEV (reference sequence). CDR3 nucleotide sequence: TGTGCCAGCAGTTATGGGTCGGGTCAGCCCCAGCATTTT. Residues: CASSYGSGQPQHF.

In this sample, this clone turned up a few times. The chain couples TRBV28 to TRBJ1-6, with 9 bases aligning to TRBD1. There are 16 residues in the CDR3. From germline, CDR1 is MDHEN and CDR2 SYDVKM. Trimming cost V 5 bases and J 5 bases; bases outside gene matches: 7. The CDR3 is CASSQRTGENNSPLHF. The CDR3 bases are TGTGCCAGCAGTCAGAGGACAGGGGAAAATAATTCACCCCTCCACTTT.

The chain is built from TRBV10-1 and TRBJ2-7; D gene unclear. The germline V gene encodes CDR1 WNHNN and CDR2 SYGVQD (reference sequence). Between the trimmed V and J ends, which lost 0 bases and 0 bases, there was a span of 6 bases. This CDR3 has 14 residues. The CDR3: CASSESRDSYEQYF. In DNA, the CDR3 is TGCGCCAGCAGTGAGTCGAGAGACTCCTACGAGCAGTACTTC.

The rearrangement joins TRBV19 to TRBJ2-1; no firm D call. Germline V gene lookup returns CDR1 LNHDA and CDR2 SQIVND (reference sequence). The V end was cut by 3 bases, the J end by 0 bases, with 9 bases between. This CDR3 spans 15 amino acids. The CDR3, as DNA: TGTGCCAGTAGTATTGGAGCAGTCTCCTACAATGAGCAGTTCTTC. Amino acids: CASSIGAVSYNEQFF.

The chain employs TRBV19 and TRBJ1-1; D remains unclear. V shed 3 bases and J shed 0 bases, with 8 bases lying between them. Germline V gene lookup returns CDR1 LNHDA and CDR2 SQIVND (reference sequence). The CDR3 has 14 residues. In DNA form, the CDR3 reads TGTGCCAGTAGTATGAACAGAGTGAACACTGAAGCTTTCTTT. This translates into CASSMNRVNTEAFF.

The rearrangement uses TRBV29-1 and TRBJ1-1; D uncertain. CDR3 size: 13 residues. Trimming cost V 7 bases and J 1 base, with 13 bases left between them. From germline, CDR1 is SQVTM and CDR2 ANQGSEA. DNA of the CDR3: TGCAGCGCAACAGCTAACAGGAACACTGAAGCTTTCTTT. It translates to CSATANRNTEAFF.

This clone occurred a few times. CDR3 residues: CASSVGTSNTEAFF. The CDR3 bases are TGTGCCAGCAGCGTCGGGACATCGAACACTGAAGCTTTCTTT. V is TRBV9 and J is TRBJ1-1; possible D gene TRBD1, 6 bases. Germline CDR1 is SGDLS and CDR2 is YYNGEE. Trimming removed 2 bases at V and 1 base at J, with 9 bases between. This CDR3 spans 14 amino acids. Using reference TRBV9 and TRBJ1-1 for the parts outside the CDR3, the full variable domain is DSGVTQTPKHLITATGQRVTLRCSPRSGDLSVYWYQQSLDQGLQFLIQYYNGEERAKGNILERFSAQQFPDLHSELNLSSLELGDSALYFCASSVGTSNTEAFFGQGTRLTVV.

As concerns this clone: Other DNA sequences in the same sample also yield this CDR3. The chain joins TRBV6-5 to TRBJ1-3; no definite D call. Germline CDR1 reads MNHEY; CDR2 reads SVGAGI. This CDR3 is built from 14 residues. The V end was cut by 0 bases, the J end by 0 bases, with 3 bases between. The CDR3 region is CASSYSSSGNTIYF. DNA for the CDR3: TGTGCCAGCAGTTACTCGAGCTCTGGAAACACCATATATTTT.

The chain has TRBV28 and TRBJ1-5; 7 nucleotides line up with TRBD1. The J segment lost 9 bases and the V segment lost 7 bases, leaving 12 bases of the junction unmatched. The CDR3 has 14 residues. Looked up from germline, CDR1 is MDHEN and CDR2 is SYDVKM. For the CDR3, the DNA is TGTGCCAGCACCTCGGGACAGTTCGTAAGGCCCCAGCATTTT. Protein product: CASTSGQFVRPQHF.

This chain links TRBV7-9 with TRBJ2-1; 7 bases are shared with TRBD2. The junction had 1 base not matched to a gene; V was cut back by 4 bases and J by 10 bases. Germline V gene sequence: CDR1 SEHNR, CDR2 FQNEAQ (reference sequence). The CDR3 spans 11 residues. The CDR3 nucleotides read TGTGCCAGCAGCTCTAGCGGCGAGCAGTTCTTC. Its translation is CASSSSGEQFF.